Listed below are T cell receptor beta chains from one sample, sequenced in a study of radiotherapy plus CTLA-4 blockade in lung cancer. Here immunoSEQ multiplex PCR was the method, and the copy in TCRdb shows in-frame clones only, minus some. The sample lists tens of thousands of clones; 70% to 75% were seen once. The specimen comprised peripheral blood, sampled from a patient treated with radiotherapy plus ipilimumab. The receptors originated from a human donor with non-small cell lung cancer that progressed on radiotherapy plus ipilimumab. CDR3s include the opening cysteine and the closing phenylalanine or tryptophan. Each record gives: clone size, D gene, V gene, J gene, CDR3 DNA, CDR3 protein. The D gene is left open where the match is weak. Clone size is given for some rows only: seen once, a few or many times, or a class if the clone is expanded.

size: -
D: -
V: TRBV7-9
J: TRBJ2-1
DNA: TGTGCCAGCAGCTCGAGGGGGTTCTCCTACAATGAGCAGTTCTTC
CDR3: CASSSRGFSYNEQFF

size: once
D: -
V: TRBV5-5
J: TRBJ1-5
DNA: TGTGCCAGCAGCCAGGGGCCCGAGACGCCCCAGCATTTT
CDR3: CASSQGPETPQHF

size: -
D: -
V: TRBV6-5
J: TRBJ2-5
DNA: TGTGCCAGCAGCCCCCTCAGGAACCAAGAGACCCAGTACTTC
CDR3: CASSPLRNQETQYF

size: few
D: TRBD1
V: TRBV7-9
J: TRBJ2-7
DNA: TGTGCCAGCAGCAGGACAGGGGGTAACTACGAGCAGTACTTC
CDR3: CASSRTGGNYEQYF

size: few
D: -
V: TRBV5-1
J: TRBJ2-7
DNA: TGCGCCAGCAGCTTGGCCTGGGGGGAAAGAGCCTACGAGCAGTACTTC
CDR3: CASSLAWGERAYEQYF

size: -
D: -
V: TRBV29-1
J: TRBJ2-2
DNA: TGCAGCGTTCCGCTGGTCACCGGGGAGCTGTTTTTT
CDR3: CSVPLVTGELFF

size: -
D: -
V: TRBV5-8
J: TRBJ2-2
DNA: TGTGCCAGCAGCCTAGTTGGCGGGGAGCTGTTTTTT
CDR3: CASSLVGGELFF

size: -
D: TRBD1
V: TRBV10-2
J: TRBJ1-1
DNA: TGCGCCAGCGGATGGACAGGTCTGAACACTGAAGCTTTCTTT
CDR3: CASGWTGLNTEAFF

size: -
D: -
V: TRBV2
J: TRBJ1-2
DNA: TGTGCCAGCAGTGAAAGGGCTAGGGGCTACACCTTC
CDR3: CASSERARGYTF

size: -
D: TRBD1
V: TRBV10-3
J: TRBJ2-7
DNA: TGTGCCATCAGTGTGGGAACAGGGGTATACGAGCAGTACTTC
CDR3: CAISVGTGVYEQYF

size: -
D: -
V: TRBV7-2
J: TRBJ1-4
DNA: TGTGCCAGCAGCTTACAAGTCGAAGGGAATGAAAAACTGTTTTTT
CDR3: CASSLQVEGNEKLFF

size: -
D: TRBD2
V: TRBV2
J: TRBJ2-1
DNA: TGTGCCAGCAGTGAATCGGGGACTAGCGGGTTAACAAATGAGCAGTTCTTC
CDR3: CASSESGTSGLTNEQFF

size: -
D: -
V: TRBV12-5
J: TRBJ2-1
DNA: TGTGCTAGTGACGCTAGCAGGGGCGATGAGCAGTTCTTC
CDR3: CASDASRGDEQFF

size: -
D: -
V: TRBV5-1
J: TRBJ2-1
DNA: TGCGCCAGCAGCTTTAACGCCGGGGGCGATGAGCAGTTCTTC
CDR3: CASSFNAGGDEQFF

size: few
D: -
V: TRBV9
J: TRBJ2-1
DNA: TGTGCCAGCAGCGCTATGGGGGCGGGGGCTTTAGATGAGCAGTTCTTC
CDR3: CASSAMGAGALDEQFF

size: -
D: -
V: TRBV6-1
J: TRBJ1-2
DNA: TGTGCCAGCAGCCAGGACGAGAACTATGGCTACACCTTC
CDR3: CASSQDENYGYTF

size: -
D: TRBD2
V: TRBV11-3
J: TRBJ2-1
DNA: TGTGCCAGCAGCTTAAGTGGCGGGGGGGCATTTGAGCAGTTCTTC
CDR3: CASSLSGGGAFEQFF

size: -
D: TRBD2
V: TRBV18
J: TRBJ2-7
DNA: TGTGCCAGCTCACCACCCCAGTGGGGGGGGAGTTACGAGCAGTACTTC
CDR3: CASSPPQWGGSYEQYF

size: -
D: -
V: TRBV28
J: TRBJ2-1
DNA: TGTGCCAGCAGTGGCGGAGTCGACTACAATGAGCAGTTCTTC
CDR3: CASSGGVDYNEQFF

size: -
D: TRBD1
V: TRBV12-5
J: TRBJ2-2
DNA: TGTGCTAGTGGTCCCTCTGAGGGGGCCACGGCCGGGGAGCTGTTTTTT
CDR3: CASGPSEGATAGELFF